This T cell receptor beta chain was identified in a study of cytomegalovirus exposure and HLA in healthy donors. Points from the study as a whole: A later analysis found common viral pathogens apparently linked to several of the most significant clusters.

In the case of this clone: What it binds is not known.

The primer mix had 60 Vbeta and 13 Jbeta primers. The table came from immunoSEQ multiplex PCR; TCRdb's copy has only in-frame clones and leaves some out. The repertoire holds approximately 200,000 clones, with 82% as singletons. Trimming removed 4 bases from V and 2 bases from J, with 8 bases in between. Per germline, CDR1 MGHRA and CDR2 YSYEKL. CDR3 length equals 13 residues. This rearrangement joins TRBV4-1 to TRBJ2-5; D call uncertain. The sequenced sample consisted of PBMCs. The TCR was taken from a boy between 2 and 15 years old in good health and CMV-seronegative. The CDR3 DNA follows: TGCGCCAGCAGCCCCCCCCTACAAGAGACCCAGTACTTC. This gives the protein CASSPPLQETQYF.